Listed below are T cell receptor beta chains from one sample, sequenced in a study of CD8 T cells in ankylosing spondylitis. MiXCR, applied by TCRdb to the 5' RACE reads, yields one record per CDR3 protein. Of 150,000 to 250,000 distinct CDR3 sequences in the sample, over 10% are singletons; the top ten hold more than 15%. Sequences were obtained from blood, either unsorted or a sorted T cell fraction (not recorded which). Receptors were obtained from a male donor with ankylosing spondylitis or in good health (not recorded which). CDR3s include the opening cysteine and the closing phenylalanine or tryptophan. A D gene is named only where the DNA matches it firmly. Some rows have no size entry. The others give once, few or many, or a class for an expanded clone.

V gene,clone size,J gene,D gene,CDR3 DNA,CDR3 protein
TRBV7-9,-,TRBJ2-2,-,TGTGCCAGCAGCCCTCCGGATTTCAAGCTGTTTTTT,CASSPPDFKLFF
TRBV5-1,-,TRBJ1-1,-,TGCGCCAGCAGCTTGGTAATGGACACTGAAGCTTTCTTT,CASSLVMDTEAFF
TRBV3-1,few,TRBJ2-7,-,TGTGCCAGCAGCCCCCCCTGGGCGGGGAAACCTAACGAGCAGTACTTC,CASSPPWAGKPNEQYF
TRBV13,-,TRBJ2-7,TRBD1,TGTGCCAGCAGCCCCTGGGGGACAGTGGGCTCCTACGAGCAGTACTTC,CASSPWGTVGSYEQYF
TRBV6-2/TRBV6-3,few,TRBJ2-7,TRBD2,TGTGCCAGCAGTTATCTTAGCGGGCCCTCCTACGAGCAGTACTTC,CASSYLSGPSYEQYF
TRBV10-3,-,TRBJ2-2,TRBD1,TGTGCCATCAGTGACCCAGGGGGCGCGGACACCGGGGAGCTGTTTTTT,CAISDPGGADTGELFF
TRBV2,few,TRBJ2-7,-,TGTGCCGGCAGTGTGCCTGGGTACGAGCAGTACTTC,CAGSVPGYEQYF
TRBV10-2,-,TRBJ1-6,-,TGCGCCAGCAGTGAGTACGCAGAGAATTCACCCCTCCACTTT,CASSEYAENSPLHF
TRBV12-3/TRBV12-4,few,TRBJ2-5,TRBD2,TGTGCCAGCAGTTTCTGGGCGGGAGGAAACCAAGAGACCCAGTACTTC,CASSFWAGGNQETQYF
TRBV28,-,TRBJ2-7,-,TGTGCCAGCAGTACGGCGATGATGGGGTCGCCCACTTCCTACGAGCAGTACTTC,CASSTAMMGSPTSYEQYF
TRBV3-1,-,TRBJ2-3,TRBD2,TGTGCCAGCAGCCTGCTAGGGACTAGCGGGGTGACAGATACGCAGTATTTT,CASSLLGTSGVTDTQYF
TRBV4-2,-,TRBJ2-3,TRBD2,TGTGCCAGCAGCCAAGGGACTAGCGGGGGGGATCAAGATACGCAGTATTTT,CASSQGTSGGDQDTQYF
TRBV30,-,TRBJ2-7,-,TGTGCCTGGAGGGTGACAGAGCTGCCCTACGAGCAGTACTTC,CAWRVTELPYEQYF
TRBV6-1,few,TRBJ2-7,TRBD2,TGTGCCAGCACGACGGGGGGGGTTTCCTACGAGCAGTACTTC,CASTTGGVSYEQYF
TRBV11-1,few,TRBJ1-2,TRBD1,TGTGCCAGCAGCCTCAATCTTATGGGACAGGGGGCTGTCTATGGCTACACCTTC,CASSLNLMGQGAVYGYTF
TRBV5-5,-,TRBJ1-2,TRBD1,TGTGCCAGCAGCACGGGGACAGGTTTGAGCTATGGCTACACCTTC,CASSTGTGLSYGYTF
TRBV11-1,few,TRBJ1-3,TRBD1,TGTGCCAGCAGCCCGACGACAGGGGGCGAAGTGGTTTCTGGAAACACCATATATTTT,CASSPTTGGEVVSGNTIYF
TRBV6-1,-,TRBJ2-7,TRBD2,TGTGCCAGCAGTCCCCTAGCGGGAGGGGACTACGAGCAGTACTTC,CASSPLAGGDYEQYF
TRBV10-3,-,TRBJ2-7,TRBD1,TGTGCCATCAGATCGCAGGGGGCGAGTCGATACGAGCAGTACTTC,CAIRSQGASRYEQYF
TRBV9,few,TRBJ2-5,-,TGTGCCAGCAGCGTAGATGCAGAGACCCAGTACTTC,CASSVDAETQYF
TRBV28,-,TRBJ2-3,-,TGTGCCAGCAGTTTAGGTTCCGGCGGCACAGATACGCAGTATTTT,CASSLGSGGTDTQYF
TRBV2,few,TRBJ2-7,-,TGTGCCAGCAGTGAAGCACGAGGTTACGAGCAGTACTTC,CASSEARGYEQYF
TRBV5-1,-,TRBJ2-7,TRBD1,TGCGCCAGCAGCCCCGAATCGACAGGGGCCTACGAGCAGTACTTC,CASSPESTGAYEQYF
TRBV12-3/TRBV12-4,few,TRBJ2-3,-,TGTGCCAGCGGCTCATCCACTAGCACAGATACGCAGTATTTT,CASGSSTSTDTQYF
TRBV6-1,few,TRBJ1-2,-,TGTGCCAGCAGTGGTCCGATGGGGCAGGAGGACTATGGCTACACCTTC,CASSGPMGQEDYGYTF
TRBV5-1,few,TRBJ2-3,-,TGCGCCAGCAGCTTGGGGTGGGCCGGAACAGATACGCAGTATTTT,CASSLGWAGTDTQYF
TRBV4-1,few,TRBJ2-1,-,TGCGCCAGCAGCCAAGACCCTAAGGCCTACAATGAGCAGTTCTTC,CASSQDPKAYNEQFF
TRBV4-1,few,TRBJ1-6,TRBD1,TGCGCCAGCAGCCAAGTATTCAGGGGGCGTAAATCACCCCTCCACTTT,CASSQVFRGRKSPLHF
TRBV29-1,-,TRBJ2-1,-,TGCAGCGCGGAAGGAAATAGGGGGAGCAATGAGCAGTTCTTC,CSAEGNRGSNEQFF
TRBV14,-,TRBJ1-1,-,TGTGCCAGCAGCCAAGACTATGACCCTCGTAAAGCTTTCTTT,CASSQDYDPRKAFF
TRBV7-9,many,TRBJ2-1,TRBD2,TGTGCCAGCAGCTTCATAGCGGGGGGCGCCGATGAGCAGTTCTTC,CASSFIAGGADEQFF
TRBV11-2,few,TRBJ2-1,TRBD2,TGTGCCAGCAGCCGTCCTGGGACTAGCTTTAGCGATGAGCAGTTCTTC,CASSRPGTSFSDEQFF
TRBV6-1,few,TRBJ2-4,-,TGTGCCAGCAGTGAACCAGGACGGCTAGCCAAAAACATTCAGTACTTC,CASSEPGRLAKNIQYF
TRBV6-1,-,TRBJ1-1,-,TGTGCCGCGGGAGGTGTTGGCACTGAAGCTTTCTTT,CAAGGVGTEAFF
TRBV7-2,few,TRBJ2-3,-,TGTGCCAGCAGCTTATGGGGGGGGCGCCCCACAGATACGCAGTATTTT,CASSLWGGRPTDTQYF
TRBV20-1,-,TRBJ1-1,TRBD1,TGCTGTGCTAGAGATCATCCCGTCGATGACAGGGGGCCCGATCGCACCACTGAAGCTTTCTTT,CCARDHPVDDRGPDRTTEAFF
TRBV6-2/TRBV6-3,many,TRBJ1-1,-,TGTGCCAGCGACGCTGGCACTGAAGCTTTCTTT,CASDAGTEAFF
TRBV30,few,TRBJ2-1,TRBD1,TGTGCCTGGAGCGCGCCGGGGACAGGCGTTATCGATGAGCAGTTCTTC,CAWSAPGTGVIDEQFF
TRBV6-1,-,TRBJ1-1,-,TGTGCCAGCAGGGGAGTCCATTCAAACACTGAAGCTTTCTTT,CASRGVHSNTEAFF
TRBV12-3/TRBV12-4,many,TRBJ2-7,-,TGTGCCAGCACTCCCTCTGGTCGCAACTACGAGCAGTACTTC,CASTPSGRNYEQYF
TRBV11-2,few,TRBJ2-1,-,TGTGCCAGCAGCTTAGAGACCCGGACAGTTTACAATGAGCAGTTCTTC,CASSLETRTVYNEQFF
TRBV12-3/TRBV12-4,few,TRBJ2-7,-,TGTGCCAGCGGAAATTACGAGCAGTACTTC,CASGNYEQYF
TRBV6-5,-,TRBJ2-7,-,TGTGCCAGCAGTTATGGAGGGAGCGGATACGAGCAGTACTTC,CASSYGGSGYEQYF
TRBV6-5,few,TRBJ2-6,TRBD1,TGTGCCAGCAGTAACAGGGGCGCTGGGGCCAACGTCCTGACTTTC,CASSNRGAGANVLTF
TRBV5-6,-,TRBJ2-5,-,TGTGCCAGCAGCTCCCTCGGGGAGACCCAGTACTTC,CASSSLGETQYF
TRBV9,-,TRBJ2-1,-,TGTGCCAGCAGCGTAGATCCGAGGGGGACTACGAATGAGCAGTTCTTC,CASSVDPRGTTNEQFF
TRBV20-1,many,TRBJ2-1,TRBD1,TGCAGTGCTAGAGCCGGGACAGGGGACTATGAGCAGTTCTTC,CSARAGTGDYEQFF
TRBV7-9,-,TRBJ2-1,-,TGTGCCAGCAGCTTAGTTGGTGGGAGAGGCCCCTACAATGAGCAGTTCTTC,CASSLVGGRGPYNEQFF